This TCR beta chain was recovered during a study of cytomegalovirus exposure and HLA in healthy donors. General study results and limits: TRBV6-2, TRBV6-3 and other indistinguishable V segments were excluded. The availability of immune exposure information extended only to CMV serostatus.

Germline loops: CDR1 SGHDT, CDR2 YYEEEE. This CDR3 has 13 residues. With V trimmed by 2 bases and J by 6 bases, 4 bases remained unmatched. Use of 60 Vbeta and 13 Jbeta primers characterized the PCR. The data were produced by immunoSEQ multiplex PCR, yet TCRdb's version contains in-frame clones alone and is incomplete. The table records about 140,000 clones, under 85% of them present only once. Healthy bone marrow donors made up the cohort. Turning to this clone: Antigen unknown.

The sequenced sample was PBMCs. This TCR derives from a man aged 18 to 29 in good health and CMV-seronegative. This chain uses TRBV5-6 with TRBJ2-7; 8 bases are shared with TRBD1. The CDR3 is CASSFGQGSEQYF. The CDR3 DNA sequence: TGTGCCAGCAGCTTCGGACAGGGATCCGAGCAGTACTTC.